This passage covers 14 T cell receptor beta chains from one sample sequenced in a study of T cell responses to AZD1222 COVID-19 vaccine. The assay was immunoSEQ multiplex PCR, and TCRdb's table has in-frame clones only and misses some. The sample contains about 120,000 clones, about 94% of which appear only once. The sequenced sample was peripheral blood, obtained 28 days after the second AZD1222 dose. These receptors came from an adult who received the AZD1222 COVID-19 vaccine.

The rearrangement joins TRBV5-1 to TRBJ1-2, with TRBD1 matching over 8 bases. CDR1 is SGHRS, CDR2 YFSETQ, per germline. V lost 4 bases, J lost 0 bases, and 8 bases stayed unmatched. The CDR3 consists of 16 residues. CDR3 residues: CASSERQGKPNYGYTF. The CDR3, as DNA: TGCGCCAGCAGCGAAAGACAGGGGAAACCTAACTATGGCTACACCTTC. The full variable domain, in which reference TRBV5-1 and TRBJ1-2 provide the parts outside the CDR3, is KAGVTQTPRYLIKTRGQQVTLSCSPISGHRSVSWYQQTPGQGLQFLFEYFSETQRNKGNFPGRFSGRQFSNSRSEMNVSTLELGDSALYLCASSERQGKPNYGYTFGSGTRLTVV.

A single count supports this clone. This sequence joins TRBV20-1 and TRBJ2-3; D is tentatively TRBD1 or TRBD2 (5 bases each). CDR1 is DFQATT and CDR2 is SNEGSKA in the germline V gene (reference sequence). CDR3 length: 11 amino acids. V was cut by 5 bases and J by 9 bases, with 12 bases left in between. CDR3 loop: CSALRGSTQYF. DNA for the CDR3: TGCAGTGCTCTGAGGGGTAGCACGCAGTATTTT.

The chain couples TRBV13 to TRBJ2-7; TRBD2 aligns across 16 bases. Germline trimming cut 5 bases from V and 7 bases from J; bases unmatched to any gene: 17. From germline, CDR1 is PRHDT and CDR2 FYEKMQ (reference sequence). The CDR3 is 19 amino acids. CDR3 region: CASSPSPGLAGGPAVEQYF. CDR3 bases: TGTGCCAGCAGCCCTTCTCCGGGACTAGCGGGAGGGCCGGCGGTGGAGCAGTACTTC.

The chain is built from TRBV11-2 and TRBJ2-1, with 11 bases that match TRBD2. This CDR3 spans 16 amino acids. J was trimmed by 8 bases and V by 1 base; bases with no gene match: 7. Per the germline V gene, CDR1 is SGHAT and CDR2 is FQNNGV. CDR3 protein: CASSLAGSGGADEQFF. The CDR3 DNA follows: TGTGCCAGCAGCTTAGCCGGTAGCGGGGGGGCAGATGAGCAGTTCTTC. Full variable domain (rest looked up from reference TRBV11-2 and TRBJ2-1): EAGVAQSPRYKIIEKRQSVAFWCNPISGHATLYWYQQILGQGPKLLIQFQNNGVVDDSQLPKDRFSAERLKGVDSTLKIQPAKLEDSAVYLCASSLAGSGGADEQFFGPGTRLTVL.

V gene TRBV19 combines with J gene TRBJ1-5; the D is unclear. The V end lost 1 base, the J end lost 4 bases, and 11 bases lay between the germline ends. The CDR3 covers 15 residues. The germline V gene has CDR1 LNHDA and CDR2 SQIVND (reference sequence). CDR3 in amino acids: CASSIVRDRNQPQHF. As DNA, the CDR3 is TGTGCCAGTAGTATAGTGCGGGATAGGAATCAGCCCCAGCATTTT.

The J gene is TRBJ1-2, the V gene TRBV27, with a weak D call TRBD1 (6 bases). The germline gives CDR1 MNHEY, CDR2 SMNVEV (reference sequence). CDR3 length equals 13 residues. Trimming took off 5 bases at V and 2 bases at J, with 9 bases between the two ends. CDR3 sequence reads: CASSNRANYGYTF. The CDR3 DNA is TGTGCCAGCAGTAACAGGGCAAACTATGGCTACACCTTC.

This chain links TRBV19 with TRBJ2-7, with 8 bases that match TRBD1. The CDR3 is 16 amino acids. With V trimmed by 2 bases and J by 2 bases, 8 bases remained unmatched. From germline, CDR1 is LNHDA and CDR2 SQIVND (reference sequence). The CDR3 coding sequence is TGTGCCAGTAGTATAATAACGACAGGGGCGACCTACGAGCAGTACTTC. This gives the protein CASSIITTGATYEQYF.

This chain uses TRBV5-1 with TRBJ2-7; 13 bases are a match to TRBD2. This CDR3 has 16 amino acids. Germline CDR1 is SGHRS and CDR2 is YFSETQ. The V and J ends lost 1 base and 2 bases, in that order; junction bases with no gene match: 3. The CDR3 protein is CASSLRGTSGTYEQYF. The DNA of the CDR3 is TGCGCCAGCAGCTTGAGAGGGACTAGCGGGACCTACGAGCAGTACTTC.

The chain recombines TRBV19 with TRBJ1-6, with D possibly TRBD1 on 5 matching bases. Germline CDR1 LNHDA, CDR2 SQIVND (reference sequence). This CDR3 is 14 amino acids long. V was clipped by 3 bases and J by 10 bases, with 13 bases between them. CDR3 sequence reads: CASSIGGVNSPLHF. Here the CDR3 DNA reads TGTGCCAGTAGTATCGGGGGGGTCAACTCACCCCTCCACTTT.

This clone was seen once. The CDR3: CASKRGLPPGNTIYF. The DNA for the CDR3 is TGTGCCAGCAAAAGGGGTCTACCGCCTGGAAACACCATATATTTT. The rearrangement links TRBV6-5 to TRBJ1-3, with D perhaps matching TRBD1 (5 bases). Trimming shortened V by 7 bases and J by 2 bases, and 15 bases separated the two germline ends. The CDR3 runs 15 residues. Germline loops: CDR1 MNHEY, CDR2 SVGAGI.

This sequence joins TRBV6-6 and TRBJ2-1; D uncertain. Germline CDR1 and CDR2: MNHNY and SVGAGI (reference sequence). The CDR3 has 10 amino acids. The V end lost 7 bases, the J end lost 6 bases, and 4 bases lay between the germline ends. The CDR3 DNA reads TGTGCCAGCAAAGGCAATGAGCAGTTCTTC. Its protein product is CASKGNEQFF.

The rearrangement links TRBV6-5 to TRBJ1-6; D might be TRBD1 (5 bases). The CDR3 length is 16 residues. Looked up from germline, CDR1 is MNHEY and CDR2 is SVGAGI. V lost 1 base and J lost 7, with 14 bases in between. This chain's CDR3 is CASSYFPPRVNSPLHF. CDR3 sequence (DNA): TGTGCCAGCAGTTACTTCCCCCCCAGGGTAAATTCACCCCTCCACTTT.

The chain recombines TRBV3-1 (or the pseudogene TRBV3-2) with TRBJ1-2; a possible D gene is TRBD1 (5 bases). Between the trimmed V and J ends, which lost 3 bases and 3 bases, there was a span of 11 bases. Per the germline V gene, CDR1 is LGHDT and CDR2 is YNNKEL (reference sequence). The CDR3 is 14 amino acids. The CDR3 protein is CASSHLSGDYGYTF. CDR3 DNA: TGTGCCAGCAGCCACCTGTCGGGGGACTATGGCTACACCTTC.

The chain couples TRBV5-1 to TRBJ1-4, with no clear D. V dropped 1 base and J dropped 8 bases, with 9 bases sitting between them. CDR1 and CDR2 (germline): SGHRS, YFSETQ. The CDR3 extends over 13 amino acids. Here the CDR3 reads CASSLRGTEKLFF. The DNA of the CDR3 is TGCGCCAGCAGCTTGCGGGGAACCGAAAAACTGTTTTTT.